Presented here are 31 T cell receptor beta chains from one specimen sequenced in a study of T-cell reconstitution after alpha-beta-depleted transplantation in children. As it was prepared, the TCRbeta library received unique molecular identifiers. TCRdb fed the PCR reads into MiXCR, producing one record per CDR3 protein. Of around 450,000 distinct CDR3 sequences in the sample, 10% are singletons; the top ten hold roughly 2.1%. The specimen was PBMCs, collected before TCRalphabeta/CD19-depleted stem cell transplant. The receptor source for this set is a child aged 2-15 years with inherited bone marrow failure, due to receive a stem cell transplant.

This clonotype was found a few times. This chain connects TRBV19 to TRBJ2-7; D might be TRBD1 (6 bases). This CDR3 spans 17 amino acids. Trimming removed 4 bases at V and 1 base at J, with 20 bases between. Germline CDR1 LNHDA, CDR2 SQIVND (reference sequence). CDR3 amino acids: CASSNFPRDTLSYEQYF. The CDR3 DNA reads as TGTGCCAGTAGTAATTTCCCCCGGGACACTTTATCCTACGAGCAGTACTTC.

There are many counts of this clonotype. The chain joins TRBV5-6 to TRBJ2-7; D perhaps matches TRBD1 (5 bases). CDR3 length: 13 amino acids. CDR1 and CDR2 from the germline V gene are SGHDT and YYEEEE. Trimming took 4 bases from V and 5 from J, leaving 13 bases between them. Here the CDR3 DNA reads TGTGCCAGCAGCCCCACACAGGAGAACGAGCAGTACTTC. Amino acid sequence: CASSPTQENEQYF.

This clonotype was recorded many times. This rearrangement joins TRBV10-3 to TRBJ1-1; TRBD1 matches at 7 bases. Trimming at V came to 6 bases and at J to 0 bases, leaving 7 bases not matched to a gene. The CDR3 runs 15 residues. Looked up from germline, CDR1 is ENHRY and CDR2 is SYGVKD. The CDR3 protein is CAIRDRVIMNTEAFF. CDR3 in DNA: TGTGCCATCAGAGACAGGGTGATCATGAACACTGAAGCTTTCTTT.

This clonotype has at least ten counts. The chain carries TRBV7-8 and TRBJ2-1, with 8 bases aligning to TRBD2. CDR1 is SGHVS and CDR2 is FQNEAQ in the germline V gene. V trimming: 5 bases; J trimming: 9 bases; junction bases outside the gene matches: 9. The CDR3 covers 14 residues. CDR3 protein: CASSPRGGRGEQFF. The DNA of the CDR3 is TGTGCCAGCAGCCCCCGCGGGGGGCGGGGTGAGCAGTTCTTC. The whole variable domain, remainder taken from reference TRBV7-8 and TRBJ2-1, is GAGVSQSPRYKVAKRGQDVALRCDPISGHVSLFWYQQALGQGPEFLTYFQNEAQLDKSGLPSDRFFAERPEGSVSTLKIQRTQQEDSAVYLCASSPRGGRGEQFFGPGTRLTVL.

The chain links TRBV6-4 to TRBJ2-2, with D hard to call. Germline lookup yields CDR1 MRHNA and CDR2 SNTAGT. Trimming took off 8 bases at V and 4 bases at J, with 20 bases between the two ends. This CDR3 contains 16 residues. The CDR3 nucleotides read TGTGCCAGCGCCATTTGGAGCATGCCCCTCACCGGGGAGCTGTTTTTT. It is translated as CASAIWSMPLTGELFF.

This clonotype appeared a few times. This chain connects TRBV16 to TRBJ2-2, with D tentatively TRBD1 or TRBD2 (6 bases each). The CDR3 is 13 amino acids. Germline assignment: CDR1 KGHSY and CDR2 FQNENV. The ends were cut back, 2 bases at V and 6 bases at J, with 7 bases in the middle. CDR3 loop: CASSQGGPGELFF. The CDR3 DNA reads TGTGCCAGCAGCCAAGGGGGGCCCGGGGAGCTGTTTTTT. The entire variable domain, with the rest obtained from reference TRBV16 and TRBJ2-2, is as follows: GEEVAQTPKHLVRGEGQKAKLYCAPIKGHSYVFWYQQVLKNEFKFLISFQNENVFDETGMPKERFSAKCLPNSPCSLEIQATKLEDSAVYFCASSQGGPGELFFGEGSRLTVL.

This clonotype appeared many times. The V and J genes are TRBV7-2 and TRBJ2-2; D gene uncertain. Germline V lookup: CDR1 SGHTA, CDR2 FQGNSA. This CDR3 has 13 residues. Trimming shortened V by 5 bases and J by 7 bases, and 11 bases separated the two germline ends. The CDR3 DNA reads TGTGCCAGCAGCCAACCGTGGGGCGGGGAGCTGTTTTTT. This translates into CASSQPWGGELFF.

V and J are TRBV7-2 and TRBJ2-7, with 11 nucleotides matching TRBD2. Germline CDR1 SGHTA, CDR2 FQGNSA. Losses at the gene ends were 0 bases for V and 0 bases for J; bases not matched to a gene: 4. CDR3 size: 17 residues. Written as DNA, the CDR3 is TGTGCCAGCAGCTTAGCGCGCCTAGCGGGAGGCTCCTACGAGCAGTACTTC. Translation gives CASSLARLAGGSYEQYF.

This clonotype has at least ten counts. This chain uses TRBV7-2 with TRBJ1-2, with D tentatively TRBD1 (5 bases). The ends were cut back, 3 bases at V and 8 bases at J, with 19 bases in the middle. The V gene's germline CDR1 is SGHTA and CDR2 FQGNSA. This CDR3 is 15 amino acids long. The CDR3 DNA reads TGTGCCAGCAGCTTGGGGTTTCTGGGGGGTAAAGGCTACACCTTC. Translation: CASSLGFLGGKGYTF.

This clonotype was seen more than once but under ten times. The chain recombines TRBV20-1 with TRBJ2-1; the D gene is possibly TRBD1 (5 bases). Germline V gene lookup returns CDR1 DFQATT and CDR2 SNEGSKA (reference sequence). The length of the CDR3 is 16 residues. V was trimmed by 6 bases and J by 6 bases, leaving 24 bases between them. CDR3 in DNA: TGCAGTGCCTCGCGTAAGGGGCAGATAGCAGGCAATGAGCAGTTCTTC. Translated: CSASRKGQIAGNEQFF.

The chain carries TRBV28 and TRBJ2-7; D is uncertain. The CDR3 consists of 13 residues. Deletions cut 7 bases from V and 0 bases from J, with 10 bases between. Germline lookup yields CDR1 MDHEN and CDR2 SYDVKM. CDR3: CASKTDYSYEQYF. CDR3 DNA: TGTGCCAGCAAGACCGATTACTCCTACGAGCAGTACTTC.

This clonotype was counted many times. The chain is built from TRBV29-1 and TRBJ2-1; 11 bases fit TRBD2. Germline V gives CDR1 SQVTM, CDR2 ANQGSEA. The CDR3 is 15 residues long. V shed 7 bases and J 8 bases; nucleotides not matched to a gene: 13. In DNA form, the CDR3 reads TGCAGCGGGTTACTAGCGGGAGTTGGTTTCCATGAGCAGTTCTTC. This encodes CSGLLAGVGFHEQFF.

The CDR3, as DNA: TGTGCCACCAGCAGAGAGAAGCGGGAGTTGTGGTACAATGAGCAGTTCTTC. Translating gives CATSREKRELWYNEQFF. The chain uses TRBV15 and TRBJ2-1; TRBD2 aligns across 8 bases. V was pared by 0 bases and J by 4 bases, with 8 bases of the junction left unmatched. This CDR3 is built from 17 residues. CDR1 LNHNV and CDR2 YYDKDF come from the germline V gene (reference sequence).

This clonotype occurred many times. The chain combines TRBV10-3 with TRBJ1-1; D is uncertain. V lost 4 bases and J lost 10, with 13 bases in between. Germline CDR1 and CDR2: ENHRY and SYGVKD. The CDR3 covers 12 residues. DNA for the CDR3: TGTGCCATCAGTGCCGCTCGAGATGGAGCTTTCTTT. It yields the protein CAISAARDGAFF.

This clonotype has a count of ten or more. CDR3 loop: CSARDAGLDGNTIYF. DNA for the CDR3: TGCAGTGCTAGAGATGCGGGTTTGGACGGAAACACCATATATTTT. The chain uses TRBV20-1 and TRBJ1-3, with D uncertain. Germline CDR1 reads DFQATT; CDR2 reads SNEGSKA (reference sequence). Trimming took 0 bases from V and 4 from J, leaving 13 bases between them. CDR3 length equals 15 residues.

This clonotype was recorded once. The chain links TRBV6-2 or TRBV6-3 to TRBJ2-1; perhaps TRBD1 as D (6 bases). The germline CDR1 and CDR2 sequences are MNHEY and SVGEGT. The CDR3 has 14 residues. Trimming cost V 4 bases and J 9 bases, with 16 bases left between them. The CDR3 sequence: CASSSREQGTEQFF. In DNA, the CDR3 is TGTGCCAGCAGTTCCCGTGAACAGGGCACTGAGCAGTTCTTC.

In its sample, this clonotype was seen many times. The rearrangement uses TRBV6-2 or TRBV6-3 and TRBJ1-1; D gene uncertain. The germline V gene has CDR1 MNHEY and CDR2 SVGEGT. The length of the CDR3 is 13 residues. Deletions cut 0 bases from V and 3 bases from J, with 5 bases between. CDR3 nucleotides: TGTGCCAGCAGTTACTCGGGATACACTGAAGCTTTCTTT. Protein product: CASSYSGYTEAFF.

There are a few counts of this clonotype. The V and J genes are TRBV5-1 and TRBJ1-5, with D perhaps TRBD1 (6 bases). Trimming removed 0 bases from V and 6 bases from J, with 13 bases in between. The CDR3 runs to 15 residues. The germline V gene encodes CDR1 SGHRS and CDR2 YFSETQ. DNA of the CDR3: TGCGCCAGCAGCTTGGATGGGGGGCTGGGTCAGCCCCAGCATTTT. Translation gives CASSLDGGLGQPQHF. Together with reference TRBV5-1 and TRBJ1-5, the CDR3 gives the full variable domain: KAGVTQTPRYLIKTRGQQVTLSCSPISGHRSVSWYQQTPGQGLQFLFEYFSETQRNKGNFPGRFSGRQFSNSRSEMNVSTLELGDSALYLCASSLDGGLGQPQHFGDGTRLSIL.

This clonotype was picked up many times. CDR3 amino acids: CASSLIRGSQETQYF. CDR3 bases: TGTGCCAGCAGTCTAATCCGGGGTTCCCAAGAGACCCAGTACTTC. The gene calls are TRBV27 and TRBJ2-5; D may be TRBD2 (5 bases). Trimming pared 5 bases from V and 1 base from J, leaving 14 bases between. In germline, CDR1 is MNHEY, CDR2 SMNVEV (reference sequence). The CDR3 contains 15 residues.

Regarding this clonotype: Since a much larger clone is just one base distant, this may be a read error. The V call is TRBV28, the J call TRBJ2-7; 8 nucleotides agree with TRBD2. CDR1 and CDR2 (germline): MDHEN, SYDVKM. CDR3 length: 16 amino acids. This CDR3 reads CASSPLGGRPSYKQYF. CDR3 bases: TGTGCCAGCAGTCCCCTAGGCGGGAGGCCCTCCTACAAGCAGTACTTC.

This clonotype has ten or more counts. The V gene is TRBV11-3, the J gene TRBJ2-1; no clear D. The V end was cut by 0 bases, the J end by 3 bases, with 12 bases between. There are 16 residues in the CDR3. CDR1 SGHNT and CDR2 YENEEA come from the germline V gene. CDR3: CASSLDLVGDYNEQFF. DNA for the CDR3: TGTGCCAGCAGCTTAGATCTAGTTGGTGACTACAATGAGCAGTTCTTC.

This clonotype was recorded at least ten times. The rearrangement links TRBV27 to TRBJ2-7, with 9 positions matching TRBD1. Trimming took 5 bases from V and 6 from J; bases not matched to a gene: 14. Germline V gene sequence: CDR1 MNHEY, CDR2 SMNVEV (reference sequence). The CDR3 covers 16 residues. This chain's CDR3 is CASSHAPGTGLPEQYF. DNA of the CDR3: TGTGCCAGCAGTCACGCCCCCGGGACAGGGTTGCCCGAGCAGTACTTC.

This clonotype appeared many times. The chain employs TRBV27 and TRBJ2-5, with unresolved D. Trimming took off 5 bases at V and 4 bases at J, with 14 bases between the two ends. CDR1 is MNHEY and CDR2 is SMNVEV in the germline V gene (reference sequence). The CDR3 extends over 14 amino acids. This chain's CDR3 is CASSPSAVPETQYF. CDR3 bases: TGTGCCAGCAGTCCATCTGCCGTCCCAGAGACCCAGTACTTC.

This clonotype has only a few counts. The genes are TRBV6-5 and TRBJ2-7; the D is unclear. This CDR3 spans 15 amino acids. The germline V gene encodes CDR1 MNHEY and CDR2 SVGAGI. Trimming stripped 3 bases from V and 5 bases from J, with 17 bases between. CDR3 DNA: TGTGCCAGCAGTTATGTACCTACCGGCAGACACGAGCAGTACTTC. It is translated as CASSYVPTGRHEQYF.

This clonotype was counted at least ten times. The rearrangement links TRBV20-1 to TRBJ2-5; possibly TRBD2 for D (6 bases). Germline V lookup: CDR1 DFQATT, CDR2 SNEGSKA (reference sequence). There are 15 residues in the CDR3. V lost 0 bases and J 1 base, leaving 12 bases between the germline ends. The CDR3 is CSARDGRGGQETQYF. The CDR3 DNA follows: TGCAGTGCTAGAGATGGGCGGGGAGGCCAAGAGACCCAGTACTTC.

This clonotype was detected many times. The chain is built from TRBV20-1 and TRBJ2-7; perhaps D is TRBD1 or TRBD2 (5 bases each). V lost 8 bases and J 0 bases, leaving 11 bases between the germline ends. CDR1 and CDR2 from the germline V gene are DFQATT and SNEGSKA (reference sequence). This CDR3 region has 12 residues. The CDR3 bases are TGCAGTACCCGGGACGTCTCCTACGAGCAGTACTTC. Translation: CSTRDVSYEQYF.

The chain employs TRBV11-2 and TRBJ2-1; D perhaps matches TRBD2 (7 bases). The germline CDR1 and CDR2 sequences are SGHAT and FQNNGV. The CDR3 loop spans 20 amino acids. The V end lost 5 bases, the J end lost 0 bases, and 26 bases lay between the germline ends. The CDR3 sequence: CASSLPGAGGGVSSYNEQFF. For the CDR3, the DNA is TGTGCCAGCAGCCTCCCAGGGGCGGGTGGGGGGGTAAGCTCCTACAATGAGCAGTTCTTC. Filled out from reference TRBV11-2 and TRBJ2-1, the complete variable domain reads EAGVAQSPRYKIIEKRQSVAFWCNPISGHATLYWYQQILGQGPKLLIQFQNNGVVDDSQLPKDRFSAERLKGVDSTLKIQPAKLEDSAVYLCASSLPGAGGGVSSYNEQFFGPGTRLTVL.

This clonotype was seen ten or more times. The chain uses TRBV6-5 and TRBJ2-1; TRBD1 agrees at 8 bases. The trim removed 4 bases at V and 8 bases at J, leaving 13 bases unmatched. CDR1 MNHEY and CDR2 SVGAGI come from the germline V gene. The CDR3 covers 16 residues. CDR3 bases: TGTGCCAGCAGTTCGTCCGGGACAGGTTTCATCGATGAGCAGTTCTTC. This gives the protein CASSSSGTGFIDEQFF.

This chain connects TRBV14 to TRBJ1-6; tentatively, D is TRBD1 (5 bases). V lost 4 bases and J 10 bases, leaving 14 bases between the germline ends. CDR3 length equals 14 residues. Looked up from germline, CDR1 is SGHDN and CDR2 is FVKESK. This CDR3 reads CASSRPGRGSPLHF. The CDR3 DNA reads TGTGCCAGCAGCCGCCCGGGGCGGGGATCACCCCTCCACTTT.

The sample holds a few counts of this clonotype. The genes are TRBV9 and TRBJ2-2; tentative D call: TRBD1 (6 bases). There are 16 residues in the CDR3. V was shortened by 3 bases and J by 4 bases, with 16 bases between the two germline ends. CDR1 is SGDLS and CDR2 is YYNGEE in the germline V gene. Written as DNA, the CDR3 is TGTGCCAGCAGCGCCGGTGGGGGCGCGGGCACCGGGGAGCTGTTTTTT. It codes for CASSAGGGAGTGELFF.

This clonotype appeared many times. The rearrangement joins TRBV27 to TRBJ2-5; D remains ambiguous. Germline CDR1 MNHEY, CDR2 SMNVEV (reference sequence). CDR3 length equals 16 residues. V dropped 4 bases and J dropped 3 bases, with 18 bases sitting between them. In DNA form, the CDR3 reads TGTGCCAGCAGTTCTCGGACGGACCTCGTAAAAGAGACCCAGTACTTC. Translated: CASSSRTDLVKETQYF.